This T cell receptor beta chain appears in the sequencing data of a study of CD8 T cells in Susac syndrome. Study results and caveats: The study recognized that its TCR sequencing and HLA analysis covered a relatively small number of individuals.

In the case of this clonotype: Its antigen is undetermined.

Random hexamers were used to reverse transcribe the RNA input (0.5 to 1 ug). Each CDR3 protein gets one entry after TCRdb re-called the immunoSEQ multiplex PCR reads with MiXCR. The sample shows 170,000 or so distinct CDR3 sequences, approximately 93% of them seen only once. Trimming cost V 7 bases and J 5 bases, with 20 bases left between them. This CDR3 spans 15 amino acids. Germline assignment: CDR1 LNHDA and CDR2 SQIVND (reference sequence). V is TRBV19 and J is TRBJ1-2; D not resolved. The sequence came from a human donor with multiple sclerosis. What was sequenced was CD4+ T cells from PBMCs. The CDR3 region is CASKRGFDPIYGYTF. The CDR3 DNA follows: TGTGCCAGTAAGCGGGGATTCGACCCTATATATGGCTACACCTTC.